The rows below give T cell receptor beta chains drawn from one sample of a study of T cell responses to AZD1222 COVID-19 vaccine. Clones were sequenced by immunoSEQ multiplex PCR, and TCRdb holds only the in-frame ones, with some missing. The sample has about 94,000 clones, less than 85% seen once; the top ten hold over 3.5%. This material consisted of peripheral blood, taken 28 days after the second AZD1222 dose. These receptors were taken from an adult who received the AZD1222 COVID-19 vaccine. The CDR3 runs from the conserved cysteine through the conserved F or W. The D gene is left open where the match is weak. Size is omitted from some rows. Given values are once, few, many or a class for expanded clones.

CDR3nt	CDR3aa	len	abundance	v_gene	j_gene	d_gene
TGTGCCAGTAGCCGACAGGGCAATCAGCCCCAGCATTTT	CASSRQGNQPQHF	13	-	TRBV19	TRBJ1-5	-
TGTGCCAGTAGTTCTCGATTGGGGGGGCAAGAGACCCAGTACTTC	CASSSRLGGQETQYF	15	-	TRBV19	TRBJ2-5	TRBD2
TGTGCCAGCAGCTTGGGAACGGACGGCTACACCTTC	CASSLGTDGYTF	12	-	TRBV7-9	TRBJ1-2	-
TGCGCCAGCAGCGGGGCCGGGGCCCGAGGGGAAAAACTGTTTTTT	CASSGAGARGEKLFF	15	-	TRBV5-1	TRBJ1-4	-
TGTGCCAGCAGTTGGGGAGGAGGAAACACCATATATTTT	CASSWGGGNTIYF	13	-	TRBV28	TRBJ1-3	-
TGTGCCAGCAGCGTAGAAGGGGGAAGGAGCTTCAGCACAGATACGCAGTATTTT	CASSVEGGRSFSTDTQYF	18	-	TRBV9	TRBJ2-3	-
TGTGCCAGCAGCAGAGGGCTGTCGGGCCTAGCGGGGGGCAGTGAGCAGTTCTTC	CASSRGLSGLAGGSEQFF	18	-	TRBV7-3	TRBJ2-1	TRBD2
TGTGCCAGCAGCAAAGTTGGGAATCAGCCCCAGCATTTT	CASSKVGNQPQHF	13	-	TRBV21-1	TRBJ1-5	-
TGCAGTGCTAGTGGGGGGACCACAGATACGCAGTATTTT	CSASGGTTDTQYF	13	-	TRBV20-1	TRBJ2-3	-
TGTGCCAGCAGCTCCCGGACTAGCGGGATCTACGAGCAGTACTTC	CASSSRTSGIYEQYF	15	few	TRBV7-9	TRBJ2-7	TRBD2
TGTGCCAGCACTCCACTTAGCGGGGAGAATGGCTACACCTTC	CASTPLSGENGYTF	14	-	TRBV28	TRBJ1-2	-
TGTGCCAGCAGCTTATATGGGGCCCCTACCAACACTGAAGCTTTCTTT	CASSLYGAPTNTEAFF	16	-	TRBV7-2	TRBJ1-1	-
TGTGCCAGCAGTGAGGCGGGGACCAATCAGCCCCAGCATTTT	CASSEAGTNQPQHF	14	few	TRBV2	TRBJ1-5	-
TGTGCCACCAGCACTAGCGGGAGTTATGAGACCCAGTACTTC	CATSTSGSYETQYF	14	few	TRBV24-1	TRBJ2-5	TRBD2
TGTGCCAGTAATATAGAGCAGAGCACAGATACGCAGTATTTT	CASNIEQSTDTQYF	14	once	TRBV19	TRBJ2-3	-
TGTGCCAGCAGCCCTAGTGTCGAGCAGTACTTC	CASSPSVEQYF	11	-	TRBV7-9	TRBJ2-7	-
TGTGCCAGCAGCCCCCGCCAGATGGGACTCAAAAACACTGAAGCTTTCTTT	CASSPRQMGLKNTEAFF	17	once	TRBV14	TRBJ1-1	-
TGTGCCAGCAGCCGAACAGGGGGCTTTGGAAACACCATATATTTT	CASSRTGGFGNTIYF	15	-	TRBV6-2/TRBV6-3	TRBJ1-3	TRBD1
TGTGCCAGCAGCTTACGACTAGCAAGGGCGGAGACCCAGTACTTC	CASSLRLARAETQYF	15	-	TRBV5-4	TRBJ2-5	TRBD2
TGCAGCGCGGGATTAACAGATACGCAGTATTTT	CSAGLTDTQYF	11	-	TRBV29-1	TRBJ2-3	-
TGCGCCAGCAGCCTCCCGCTCAATGAGCAGTTCTTC	CASSLPLNEQFF	12	-	TRBV5-1	TRBJ2-1	-
TGTGCCAGCAGTTTGGGAGGTTTTAGCACTGAAGCTTTCTTT	CASSLGGFSTEAFF	14	few	TRBV27	TRBJ1-1	-
TGTGCCAGCAGTTTCCAATATCGCGGAGATTCACCCCTCCACTTT	CASSFQYRGDSPLHF	15	-	TRBV28	TRBJ1-6	-
TGTGCCAGCAGGATTGGGACAGGGAGGCAGTATTTT	CASRIGTGRQYF	12	-	TRBV27	TRBJ2-3	TRBD1
TGTGCCAGCAGCTCCGACAGGGGGTCTAGTGAGCAGTACTTC	CASSSDRGSSEQYF	14	-	TRBV7-3	TRBJ2-7	TRBD1
TGCGCCAGCAGCTTACAGGGGGCTGGAACTGAAGCTTTCTTT	CASSLQGAGTEAFF	14	-	TRBV5-1	TRBJ1-1	TRBD1